The 25 T cell receptor beta chains below all came from one sample that was sequenced in a study of regulatory T cells in long-lasting Graves disease. Time point specified: persistent/refractory GD, antithyroid drugs over 5 years with positive TRAb. PBMC RNA served as the TCR library source. The authors built TCR beta libraries using iRepertoire HTBI primers and Arm-PCR of CDR3 regions. TCRdb passed the multiplex PCR reads through MiXCR, listing each CDR3 protein once. Of roughly 400,000 distinct CDR3 sequences listed, roughly a fifth are singletons. Sample: peripheral blood mononuclear cells (PBMCs), taken when the disease was refractory, from a patient treated with antithyroid drugs. These receptors were collected from a female donor with Graves disease.

V is TRBV19 and J is TRBJ1-5; tentative D call: TRBD1 (6 bases). CDR1 is LNHDA and CDR2 is SQIVND in the germline V gene (reference sequence). The V and J ends lost 7 bases and 0 bases respectively, with 16 bases between them. The CDR3 extends over 16 amino acids. For the CDR3, the DNA is TGTGCCAGTAACGGGATGGCAGGGGATAGCAATCAGCCCCAGCATTTT. Translating gives CASNGMAGDSNQPQHF. The entire variable domain, with the rest obtained from reference TRBV19 and TRBJ1-5, is as follows: DGGITQSPKYLFRKEGQNVTLSCEQNLNHDAMYWYRQDPGQGLRLIYYSQIVNDFQKGDIAEGYSVSREKKESFPLTVTSAQKNPTAFYLCASNGMAGDSNQPQHFGDGTRLSIL.

This clonotype was recorded many times. The chain combines TRBV6-1 with TRBJ2-3; unclear D gene. Germline V gene sequence: CDR1 MNHNS, CDR2 SASEGT. The CDR3 runs to 16 residues. V dropped 2 bases and J dropped 0 bases, with 12 bases sitting between them. The CDR3 region is CASSEPIGSSTDTQYF. In DNA form, the CDR3 reads TGTGCCAGCAGTGAACCTATCGGGTCTAGCACAGATACGCAGTATTTT.

This clonotype has just a few counts. J is TRBJ1-1 and V is TRBV19; the match to TRBD1 covers 7 bases. The CDR3 sequence is 14 residues long. The V gene's germline CDR1 is LNHDA and CDR2 SQIVND (reference sequence). Trimming at V came to 9 bases and at J to 4 bases, leaving 11 bases not matched to a gene. CDR3 region: CASKPRGGSTEAFF. The DNA for the CDR3 is TGTGCCAGCAAGCCCAGGGGGGGTTCCACTGAAGCTTTCTTT. Full variable domain (rest looked up from reference TRBV19 and TRBJ1-1): DGGITQSPKYLFRKEGQNVTLSCEQNLNHDAMYWYRQDPGQGLRLIYYSQIVNDFQKGDIAEGYSVSREKKESFPLTVTSAQKNPTAFYLCASKPRGGSTEAFFGQGTRLTVV.

This clonotype was picked up many times. This chain uses TRBV2 with TRBJ2-5; TRBD1 might be the D (5 bases). The CDR3 is 12 amino acids. The germline V and J ends were trimmed by 6 bases and 4 bases, with 9 bases remaining between them. CDR1 SNHLY and CDR2 FYNNEI come from the germline V gene. CDR3 in DNA: TGTGCCAGCAGCTCCAGGGTAGAGACCCAGTACTTC. It encodes CASSSRVETQYF.

This clonotype was seen ten or more times. The DNA of the CDR3 is TGTGCCAGCAGCCAAGACCAAGGAGGGGGGGCGGAAGAGACCCAGTACTTC. Amino acids: CASSQDQGGGAEETQYF. This rearrangement joins TRBV3-1 to TRBJ2-5; weak D call: TRBD2 (7 bases). This CDR3 contains 17 residues. Per germline, CDR1 LGHDT and CDR2 YNNKEL (reference sequence). V shed 0 bases and J shed 3 bases, with 17 bases lying between them.

The chain carries TRBV19 and TRBJ1-3, with D possibly matching TRBD1 (5 bases). Trimming removed 9 bases from V and 0 bases from J, with 9 bases in between. The CDR3 spans 13 residues. The germline CDR1 and CDR2 sequences are LNHDA and SQIVND (reference sequence). CDR3 DNA sequence: TGTGCCAGCGGGACTTACTCTGGAAACACCATATATTTT. As protein: CASGTYSGNTIYF.

This clonotype was seen a few times. The junction differs from germline at one of its ends, possibly a read error. The CDR3 sequence: CASRTGSYGQYF. The CDR3 nucleotides are TGTGCCAGCAGGACAGGCTCCTACGGGCAGTACTTC. The rearrangement uses TRBV28 and TRBJ2-7, with D possibly matching TRBD1 (6 bases). The CDR3 runs to 12 residues. Germline assignment: CDR1 MDHEN and CDR2 SYDVKM. Combining the CDR3 with reference TRBV28 and TRBJ2-7 gives the whole variable domain DVKVTQSSRYLVKRTGEKVFLECVQDMDHENMFWYRQDPGLGLRLIYFSYDVKMKEKGDIPEGYSVSREKKERFSLILESASTNQTSMYLCASRTGSYGQYFGPGTRLTVT.

This clonotype occurred a few times. The chain is built from TRBV3-1 and TRBJ2-7, with 12 bases fitting TRBD2. The CDR3 is made up of 16 amino acids. CDR1 is LGHDT, CDR2 YNNKEL, per germline (reference sequence). The junction had 10 bases not matched to a gene; V was cut back by 1 base and J by 9 bases. CDR3 residues: CASSQAKTSGSTTQYF. The CDR3 nucleotides read TGTGCCAGCAGCCAAGCTAAGACTAGCGGGAGTACGACGCAGTACTTC.

The rearrangement links TRBV6-1 to TRBJ2-7; the match to TRBD2 covers 9 bases. The J segment lost 0 bases and the V segment lost 8 bases, leaving 8 bases of the junction unmatched. This CDR3 has 15 residues. CDR1 and CDR2 from the germline V gene are MNHNS and SASEGT. CDR3 coding DNA: TGTGCCAGCGAGAGAGATAGCGGGAGCTCCTACGAGCAGTACTTC. This translates into CASERDSGSSYEQYF.

Many counts were recorded for this clonotype. The rearrangement joins TRBV6-1 to TRBJ2-7, with D hard to call. There are 12 residues in the CDR3. V was clipped by 6 bases and J by 2 bases, with 8 bases between them. Germline loops: CDR1 MNHNS, CDR2 SASEGT. CDR3 DNA sequence: TGTGCCAGCAGCCCGGCTACCTACGAGCAGTACTTC. It codes for CASSPATYEQYF.

This clonotype has a count of ten or more. The V call is TRBV11-1, the J call TRBJ1-1; 8 nucleotides align to TRBD1. The V gene's germline CDR1 is SGHAT and CDR2 FQDESV (reference sequence). The J segment lost 2 bases and the V segment lost 0 bases, leaving 5 bases of the junction unmatched. The CDR3 covers 16 residues. The CDR3, as DNA: TGTGCCAGCAGCTTAGCGCGGGGGACAGGTAACACTGAAGCTTTCTTT. This sequence encodes CASSLARGTGNTEAFF.

This clonotype occurred many times. The rearrangement uses TRBV5-1 and TRBJ2-7; D is perhaps TRBD2 (6 bases). CDR3 length: 15 amino acids. V lost 7 bases, J lost 3 bases, and 20 bases lay in between. CDR1 SGHRS and CDR2 YFSETQ come from the germline V gene. CDR3 in amino acids: CASGPWEAGNYEQYF. CDR3 coding DNA: TGCGCCAGCGGCCCCTGGGAGGCAGGTAACTACGAGCAGTACTTC.

This clonotype came up many times. The CDR3: CATSRDGNNYGYTF. The CDR3 DNA reads as TGTGCCACCAGCAGAGACGGGAATAACTATGGCTACACCTTC. This chain joins TRBV15 and TRBJ1-2, with no clear D. The CDR3 has 14 amino acids. CDR1 is LNHNV, CDR2 YYDKDF, per germline (reference sequence). The V end was cut by 0 bases, the J end by 1 base, with 6 bases between.

This clonotype was detected a few times. CDR3 residues: CASSQAPLSGRAYNEQFF. CDR3 DNA sequence: TGTGCCAGCAGCCAAGCCCCGCTTAGCGGGAGGGCCTACAATGAGCAGTTCTTC. The chain joins TRBV3-1 to TRBJ2-1; 11 nucleotides agree with TRBD2. V was pared by 1 base and J by 2 bases, with 7 bases of the junction left unmatched. The CDR3 has 18 residues. The germline gives CDR1 LGHDT, CDR2 YNNKEL (reference sequence).

This clonotype was counted only a few times. The chain is built from TRBV7-2 and TRBJ2-4; 9 nucleotides match TRBD2. Unmatched junction bases numbered 14, after V lost 2 bases and J lost 6 bases. This CDR3 is built from 18 residues. The germline V gene has CDR1 SGHTA and CDR2 FQGNSA. Written as DNA, the CDR3 is TGTGCCAGCAGCTTACGAGATATAGGGGTTAGCGGGAGAAACATTCAGTACTTC. This gives the protein CASSLRDIGVSGRNIQYF.

The chain links TRBV3-1 to TRBJ2-2; D perhaps matches TRBD2 (5 bases). The CDR3 length is 15 residues. The germline CDR1 and CDR2 sequences are LGHDT and YNNKEL (reference sequence). V was trimmed by 1 base and J by 6 bases, leaving 12 bases between them. CDR3 in amino acids: CASSQGRAAAGELFF. CDR3 DNA: TGTGCCAGCAGCCAAGGCCGGGCAGCGGCCGGGGAGCTGTTTTTT.

This clonotype appeared many times. The chain couples TRBV3-1 to TRBJ1-1; D is undetermined. The CDR3 has 13 residues. The V gene's germline CDR1 is LGHDT and CDR2 YNNKEL (reference sequence). Trimming removed 3 bases from V and 4 bases from J, with 9 bases in between. The DNA for the CDR3 is TGTGCCAGCAGCCAGATGGATAGCACTGAAGCTTTCTTT. Translating it yields CASSQMDSTEAFF.

To note about this clonotype: This may stem from a read error, because a much larger clone lies one nucleotide away. J is TRBJ1-2 and V is TRBV10-3, with 7 bases fitting TRBD1. The germline CDR1 and CDR2 sequences are ENHRY and SYGVKD. V shed 7 bases and J 8 bases; nucleotides not matched to a gene: 7. The CDR3 has 12 amino acids. The CDR3 sequence: CAINNRGSGYTF. CDR3 nucleotide sequence: TGTGCCATCAATAACAGGGGTAGCGGCTACACCTTC.

This sequence joins TRBV20-1 and TRBJ2-4, with D maybe TRBD2 (6 bases). Germline values: CDR1 DFQATT, CDR2 SNEGSKA (reference sequence). The CDR3 consists of 16 residues. Trimming pared 0 bases from V and 0 bases from J, leaving 12 bases between. The CDR3 DNA follows: TGCAGTGCTAGAGATCTTGGGGGACTAGCCAAAAACATTCAGTACTTC. It codes for CSARDLGGLAKNIQYF.

This clonotype was recorded many times. The chain employs TRBV28 and TRBJ2-7; D possibly corresponds to TRBD2 (6 bases). The CDR3 has 14 residues. Trimming removed 7 bases at V and 0 bases at J, with 13 bases between. Looked up from germline, CDR1 is MDHEN and CDR2 is SYDVKM. The CDR3 nucleotides read TGTGCCAGCATTGGTCTAGCGCGCTCCTACGAGCAGTACTTC. Translation: CASIGLARSYEQYF.

This clonotype was seen a handful of times. The genes are TRBV6-5 and TRBJ2-2; D is ambiguous. Trimming pared 2 bases from V and 4 bases from J, leaving 5 bases between. From germline, CDR1 is MNHEY and CDR2 SVGAGI. This CDR3 is 13 amino acids long. The CDR3 DNA reads TGTGCCAGCAGTTACCATGGCACCGGGGAGCTGTTTTTT. Translated: CASSYHGTGELFF.

This clonotype has at least ten counts. J is TRBJ2-5 and V is TRBV28, with TRBD1 identical over 9 bases. V trimming: 4 bases; J trimming: 4 bases; junction bases outside the gene matches: 7. CDR1 is MDHEN and CDR2 is SYDVKM in the germline V gene. CDR3 length equals 15 residues. The CDR3 is CASSSLTDRGETQYF. Written as DNA, the CDR3 is TGTGCCAGCAGTTCCCTGACGGACAGGGGAGAGACCCAGTACTTC.

This clonotype was seen at least ten times. The chain combines TRBV24-1 with TRBJ2-7; D unclear. V was clipped by 3 bases and J by 7 bases, with 9 bases between them. The CDR3 covers 12 residues. Germline loops: CDR1 KGHDR, CDR2 SFDVKD. The CDR3 protein is CATSDTGREQYF. The CDR3 coding sequence is TGTGCCACCAGTGATACCGGAAGGGAGCAGTACTTC.

The rearrangement links TRBV29-1 to TRBJ2-5, with 10 bases that match TRBD2. Germline V gene data show CDR1 as SQVTM and CDR2 as ANQGSEA. V lost 6 bases and J lost 2; bases outside the gene matches: 6. This CDR3 region has 14 residues. CDR3 amino acids: CSVGTSARQETQYF. The CDR3 nucleotides are TGCAGCGTGGGGACTAGCGCAAGACAAGAGACCCAGTACTTC.

The rearrangement uses TRBV5-4 and TRBJ2-7; D may match TRBD1 or TRBD2 (6 bases each). Germline CDR1 reads SGHNT; CDR2 reads YYREEE (reference sequence). V lost 0 bases, J lost 6 bases, and 16 bases lay in between. The CDR3 sequence is 15 residues long. DNA of the CDR3: TGTGCCAGCAGCTTGGGGGGGGCCTCCGCTCGCGAGCAGTACTTC. Translation: CASSLGGASAREQYF.